This T cell receptor (beta chain) appears in the sequencing data of a study of T cell repertoires in cytomegalovirus infection. The table lists this clonotype with many counts. Antigen: not known. CDR1 and CDR2 (germline): SEHNR, FQNEAQ (reference sequence). This CDR3 comprises 18 residues. Trimming cost V 8 bases and J 0 bases; bases outside gene matches: 13. TCRdb passed the reads through MiXCR, listing each CDR3 protein once. There are some 500,000 distinct CDR3 sequences in the sample; 25% to 35% occur only once, and 17% lies in the top ten. The receptor comes from a human donor in good health (CMV status not recorded). Some clones in this sample may be carry-over from other donors' samples. Material: cultured PBMCs, obtained from culture after CMV antigen stimulation. The chain links TRBV7-9 to TRBJ2-6; 7 bases map to TRBD1. The CDR3 DNA sequence: TGTGCCAGCTTAGTAGGGGGCCACGGAGGCTCTGGGGCCAACGTCCTGACTTTC. Protein: CASLVGGHGGSGANVLTF.